This entry describes one T cell receptor beta chain. Its antigen remains unidentified. One base away there is no much larger clone; base qualities are not given. The library was produced with RACE. Sequencing used a NextSeq 500. Library preparation attached unique molecular identifiers to individual cDNA molecules for quantitative, reproducible TCR counting. Each blood RNA sample was used to sequence both TCR alpha and TCR beta chains. As for the authors' bioinformatics: Samples had a median of approximately 96,000 TCRs, with a range from about 23,224 to 700,000. V, J and CDR3 annotation of the TCR reads was performed with the Decombinator software suite. Every sample was subsampled to the same number of TCRs (28,000) for the PS versus PT1 abundance plots. TCRs were defined as expanded if absent before sensitization and observed at least eight times at the 2-week time point. TCRdb passed the public sequencing reads through fastp at Q25 and MiXCR, retaining productive beta sequences. Rows merge per CDR3 protein into single entries with the most common DNA and genes. The V and J calls shown here were made by TCRdb, not taken from the authors' results. Present in this sample are tens of thousands of distinct CDR3 sequences, roughly 9.8% of which were seen just once. Of the sample, 9.6% is held by the ten largest clones.

The data belong to a study of human T cells and chemical hapten exposure (dated by TCRdb to about 2021). For context, the study as a whole: For sensitization, 2% DPC in acetone was applied to a 2 cm by 2 cm area of upper inner arm skin. Alopecia areata with under or over 50% scalp involvement, alopecia totalis and alopecia universalis were represented in the patient cohort, which was mostly female. Patch testing on the upper back used Finn chambers containing 0.01% DPC, with scoring done after 6 days according to International Contact Dermatitis Research Group standards. Blood was sampled from patients pre-sensitization (week 0) and at 2, 6 and about 24 weeks after DPC sensitization. The libraries were sequenced as a pool, and the TCR yield per sample differed mostly because of small variations in library volumes within the pool. Nearly 30 alopecia patients provided blood for TCR sequencing at one to four time points (pre-sensitization, 2, 6 and 24 weeks). Throughout the study period of roughly 24 weeks, patients also received therapeutic DPC doses to the scalp every week. This study followed changes in the peripheral blood TCR repertoire in vivo during primary and secondary sensitization of alopecia patients to the hapten diphenylcyclopropenone (DPC). Results and caveats for the whole study, not just this receptor: The number of PT1 expanded TCRs positively correlated with patch test score, significant at thresholds 8, 16 and 32 but not 4. After repeated subsampling, the strength of the expansion versus patch-test correlation and the threshold at which it became significant changed. Alopecia, a presumed autoimmune disease, was present in all patients, so the immune response of the patients might differ from that of healthy individuals. The number of TCRs above 1 in 1000 frequency did not change with DPC sensitization; there was no evidence of global repertoire structure alterations. Compared with pre-sensitization or healthy control sets, expanded TCRs formed significantly more large CDR3 similarity clusters, which is consistent with antigen-driven responses.

The time point label here, explained by the study, means: pre-sensitization, week 0. Reading the label with the study, this specimen's treatment or condition is: therapeutic diphenylcyclopropenone sensitization with weekly scalp DPC. At every patch-test visit, the blood draw took place before the patch test was put on. Patients were eligible if aged 18 to 70, diagnosed with alopecia and judged suitable for DPC therapy, and pregnant patients were excluded. Total RNA was extracted from unfractionated whole blood collected in Tempus Blood RNA tubes. This clonotype originated in a man aged 35-49 years with alopecia areata. Some clones in this sample may be carry-over from other donors' samples. Sequenced material: whole blood, taken in connection with sensitization to the hapten diphenylcyclopropenone (DPC).

The sequenced DNA is TGTGCCAGCAGGTTAGCGGGAGGGCTAACCAATGAGCAGTTCTTC. Its amino acids are CASRLAGGLTNEQFF. This chain joins TRBV6-1 to TRBJ2-1; TRBD2 agrees with 11 junctional bases. The germline V gene gives CDR1 as MNHNS and CDR2 as SASEGT. Relative to germline, V is missing 6 bases and J is missing 6 bases, with 7 bases of the junction outside any gene match. The CDR3 runs 15 residues from the cysteine to the phenylalanine. Here the CDR3 DNA is all that survives: 45 bases in frame from base 1.